Detailed here is one T cell receptor (beta chain). Its antigen is currently unknown. Treatment described: roughly ten-day PBMC culture with coronavirus spike peptide pools or control peptides (ViraFEST assay). PBMCs, plated at around 2 million per well, were grown in the presence of roughly 10 IU/ml IL-2 and 10 ug/ml peptide pools. The data were obtained in a study of vaccination and CD4 T cells after COVID-19. The Oncomine TCR Beta short-read assay sequenced DNA from cultured CD4+ T cells. TCRdb reprocessed the PCR reads via MiXCR and lists one record per CDR3 protein. The data hold some 20,000 distinct CDR3 sequences, with approximately 46% observed a single time. Germline values: CDR1 SGHTA, CDR2 FQGTGA. V lost 5 bases and J lost 7; bases outside the gene matches: 10. The CDR3 has 15 residues. General study results and limits: With convalescent patients, a median about 90% of reactive clones emerged solely after vaccination. In convalescent patients, 304 of 307 vaccine-specific clones were mono-reactive for SARS-CoV-2 spike.

The sequenced sample was CD4+ T cells from blood, cultured in vitro, obtained before SARS-CoV-2 vaccination. The sequence was obtained from a human donor who had recovered from COVID-19. The chain recombines TRBV7-3 with TRBJ2-1, with 8 bases identical to TRBD1. The chain's CDR3 is CASSREQGALNEQFF. In DNA, the CDR3 is TGTGCCAGCAGCCGGGAGCAGGGGGCTCTTAATGAGCAGTTCTTC.